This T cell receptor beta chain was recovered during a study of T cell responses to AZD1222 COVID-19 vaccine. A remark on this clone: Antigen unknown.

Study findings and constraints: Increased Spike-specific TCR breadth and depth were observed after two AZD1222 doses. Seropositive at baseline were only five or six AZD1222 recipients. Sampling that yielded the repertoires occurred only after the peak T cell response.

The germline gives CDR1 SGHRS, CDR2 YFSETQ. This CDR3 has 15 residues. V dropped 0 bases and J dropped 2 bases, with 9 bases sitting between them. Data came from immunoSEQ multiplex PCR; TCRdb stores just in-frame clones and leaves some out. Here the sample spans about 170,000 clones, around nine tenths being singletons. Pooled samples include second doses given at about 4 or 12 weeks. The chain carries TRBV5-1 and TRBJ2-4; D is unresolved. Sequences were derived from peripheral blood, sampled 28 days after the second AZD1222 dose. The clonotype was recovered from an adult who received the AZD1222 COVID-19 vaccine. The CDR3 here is CASSLASSPKNIQYF. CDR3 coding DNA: TGCGCCAGCAGCTTGGCCAGCAGCCCCAAAAACATTCAGTACTTC.